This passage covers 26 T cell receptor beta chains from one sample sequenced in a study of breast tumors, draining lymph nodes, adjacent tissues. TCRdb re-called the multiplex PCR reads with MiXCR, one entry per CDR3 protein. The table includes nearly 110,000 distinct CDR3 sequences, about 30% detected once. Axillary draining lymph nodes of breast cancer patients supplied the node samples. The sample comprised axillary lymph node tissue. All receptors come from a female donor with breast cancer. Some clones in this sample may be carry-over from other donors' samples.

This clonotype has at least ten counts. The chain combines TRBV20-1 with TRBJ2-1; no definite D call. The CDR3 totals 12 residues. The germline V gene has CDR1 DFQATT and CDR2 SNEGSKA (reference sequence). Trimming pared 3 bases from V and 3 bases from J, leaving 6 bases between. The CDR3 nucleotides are TGCAGTGCTAGGCCCGGCTACAATGAGCAGTTCTTC. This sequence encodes CSARPGYNEQFF.

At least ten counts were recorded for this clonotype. CDR3 coding DNA: TGTGCCAGCAGTTTCCGCGGGGGGGAAGAGACCCAGTACTTC. Its protein product is CASSFRGGEETQYF. This chain connects TRBV12-3 or TRBV12-4 to TRBJ2-5, with 9 bases aligning to TRBD2. Germline trimming cut 3 bases from V and 3 bases from J; bases unmatched to any gene: 2. The CDR3 runs to 14 residues.

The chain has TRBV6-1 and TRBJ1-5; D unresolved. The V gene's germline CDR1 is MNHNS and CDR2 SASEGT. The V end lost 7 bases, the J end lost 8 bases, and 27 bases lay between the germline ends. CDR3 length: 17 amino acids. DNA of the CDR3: TGTGCCAGCACCCTAAACTACGGGAGGGCGGTAGGAGAGCCCCAGCATTTT. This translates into CASTLNYGRAVGEPQHF.

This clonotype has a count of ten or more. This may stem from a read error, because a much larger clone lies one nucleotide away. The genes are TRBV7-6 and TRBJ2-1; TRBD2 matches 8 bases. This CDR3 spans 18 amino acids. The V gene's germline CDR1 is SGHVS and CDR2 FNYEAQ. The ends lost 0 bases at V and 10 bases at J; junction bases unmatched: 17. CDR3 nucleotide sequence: TGTGCCAGCAGCTTAGCGCAGGTAGCGGGATCCTCGCGGCTGGAGCAGTTCTTC. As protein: CASSLAQVAGSSRLEQFF. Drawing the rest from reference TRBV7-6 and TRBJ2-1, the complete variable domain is GAGVSQSPRYKVTKRGQDVALRCDPISGHVSLYWYRQALGQGPEFLTYFNYEAQQDKSGLPNDRFSAERPEGSISTLTIQRTEQRDSAMYRCASSLAQVAGSSRLEQFFGPGTRLTVL.

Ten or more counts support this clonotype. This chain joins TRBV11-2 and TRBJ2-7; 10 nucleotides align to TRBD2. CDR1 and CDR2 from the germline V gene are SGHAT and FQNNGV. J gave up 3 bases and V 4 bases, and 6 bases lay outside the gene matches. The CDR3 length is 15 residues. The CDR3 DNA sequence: TGTGCCAGCAGCTCCAGGACTAGCGGCATCTACGAGCAGTACTTC. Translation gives CASSSRTSGIYEQYF.

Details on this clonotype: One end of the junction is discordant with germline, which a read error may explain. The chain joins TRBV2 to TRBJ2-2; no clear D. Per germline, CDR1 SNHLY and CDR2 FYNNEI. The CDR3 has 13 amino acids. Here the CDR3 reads CANSVGDVGELFF. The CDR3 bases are TGTGCCAACAGTGTTGGAGACGTCGGGGAGCTGTTTTTT.

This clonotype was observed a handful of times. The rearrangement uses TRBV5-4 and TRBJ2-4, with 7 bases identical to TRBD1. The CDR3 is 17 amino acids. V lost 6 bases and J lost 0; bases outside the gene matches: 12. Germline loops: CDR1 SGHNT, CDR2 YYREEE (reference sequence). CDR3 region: CASNRGDSRLAKNIQYF. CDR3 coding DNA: TGTGCCAGCAACAGGGGAGACTCGCGGTTAGCCAAAAACATTCAGTACTTC.

The CDR3 DNA is TGTGCCAGCAGTGAAACTAGCGGGAGGCTCAATGAGCAGTTCTTC. It translates to CASSETSGRLNEQFF. V is TRBV6-4 and J is TRBJ2-1; 12 bases line up with TRBD2. V shed 3 bases, J shed 6 bases, and the junction held 3 bases outside the gene matches. The length of the CDR3 is 15 residues. Germline loops: CDR1 MRHNA, CDR2 SNTAGT.

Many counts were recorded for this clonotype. CDR3 residues: CASSPRDIRKETQYF. In DNA, the CDR3 is TGTGCCAGCAGTCCCCGGGACATCCGAAAAGAGACCCAGTACTTC. The chain has TRBV6-2 or TRBV6-3 and TRBJ2-5; the D gene is possibly TRBD1 (6 bases). The CDR3 runs 15 residues. The germline CDR1 and CDR2 sequences are MNHEY and SVGEGT. With 5 bases removed from V and 3 bases from J, the gap between germline ends came to 16 bases.

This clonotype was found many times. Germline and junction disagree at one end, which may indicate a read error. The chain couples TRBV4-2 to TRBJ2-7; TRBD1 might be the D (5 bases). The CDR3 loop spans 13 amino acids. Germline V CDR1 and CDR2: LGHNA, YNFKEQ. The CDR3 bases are TGTGCCAGCAGCCCCCGACAGATAGACTCGCGACACTTC. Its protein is CASSPRQIDSRHF.

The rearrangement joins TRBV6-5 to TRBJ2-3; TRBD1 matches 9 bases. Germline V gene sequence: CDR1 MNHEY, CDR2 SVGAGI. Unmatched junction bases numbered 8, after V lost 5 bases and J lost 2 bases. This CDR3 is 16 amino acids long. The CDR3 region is CASSRAGTGNTDTQYF. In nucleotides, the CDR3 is TGTGCCAGCAGTAGGGCCGGGACAGGGAACACAGATACGCAGTATTTT.

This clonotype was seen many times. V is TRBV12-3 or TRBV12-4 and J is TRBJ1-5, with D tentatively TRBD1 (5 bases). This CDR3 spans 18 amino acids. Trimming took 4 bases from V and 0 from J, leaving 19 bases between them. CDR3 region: CASSWSRGGAGSNQPQHF. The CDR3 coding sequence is TGTGCCAGCAGTTGGTCACGTGGAGGGGCTGGTAGCAATCAGCCCCAGCATTTT.

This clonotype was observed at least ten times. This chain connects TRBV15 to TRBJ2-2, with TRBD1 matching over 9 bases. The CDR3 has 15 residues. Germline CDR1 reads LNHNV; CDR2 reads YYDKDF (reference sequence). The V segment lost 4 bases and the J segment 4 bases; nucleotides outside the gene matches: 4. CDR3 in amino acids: CATSKNRGPTGELFF. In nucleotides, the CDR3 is TGTGCCACCAGCAAAAACAGGGGGCCCACCGGGGAGCTGTTTTTT.

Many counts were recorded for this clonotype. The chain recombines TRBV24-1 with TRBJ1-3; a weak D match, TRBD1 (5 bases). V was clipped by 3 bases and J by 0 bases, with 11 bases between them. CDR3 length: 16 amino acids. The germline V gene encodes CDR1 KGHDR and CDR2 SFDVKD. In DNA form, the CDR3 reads TGTGCCACCAGTGATGGGGGAGGGCCCTCTGGAAACACCATATATTTT. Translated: CATSDGGGPSGNTIYF.

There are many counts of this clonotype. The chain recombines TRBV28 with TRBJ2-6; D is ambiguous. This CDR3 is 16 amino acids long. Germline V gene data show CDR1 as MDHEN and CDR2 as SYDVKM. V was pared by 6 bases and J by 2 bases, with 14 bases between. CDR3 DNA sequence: TGTGCCAGCAGCCTTAGAGTAGTTGCTGGGGCCAACGTCCTGACTTTC. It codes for CASSLRVVAGANVLTF.

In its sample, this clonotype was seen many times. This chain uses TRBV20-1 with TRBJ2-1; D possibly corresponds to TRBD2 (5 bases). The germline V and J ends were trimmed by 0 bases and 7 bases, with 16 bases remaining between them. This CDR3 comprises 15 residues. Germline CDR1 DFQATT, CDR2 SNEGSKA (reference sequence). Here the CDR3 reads CSARDILERRNEQFF. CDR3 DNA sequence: TGCAGTGCTAGAGATATACTAGAGAGGCGGAATGAGCAGTTCTTC.

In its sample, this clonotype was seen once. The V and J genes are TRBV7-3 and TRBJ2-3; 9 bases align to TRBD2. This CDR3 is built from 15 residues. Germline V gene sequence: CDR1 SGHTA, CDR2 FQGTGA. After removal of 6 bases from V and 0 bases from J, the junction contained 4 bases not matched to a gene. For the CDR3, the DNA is TGTGCCAGCAGACCTAGCGGGGCTAGCACAGATACGCAGTATTTT. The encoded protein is CASRPSGASTDTQYF.

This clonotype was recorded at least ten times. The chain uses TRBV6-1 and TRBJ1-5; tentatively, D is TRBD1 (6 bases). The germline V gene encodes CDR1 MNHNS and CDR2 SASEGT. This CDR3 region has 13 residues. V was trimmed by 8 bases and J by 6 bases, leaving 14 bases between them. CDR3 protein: CASETGPGQPQHF. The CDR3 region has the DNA TGTGCCAGCGAGACAGGACCTGGTCAGCCCCAGCATTTT.

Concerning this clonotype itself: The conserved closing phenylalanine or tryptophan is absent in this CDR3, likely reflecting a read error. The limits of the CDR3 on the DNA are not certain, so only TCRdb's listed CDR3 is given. CDR3 residues: CASSRLAGPQNQETQCC. The gene calls are TRBV19 and TRBJ2-5; no DNA check was done on the table's D call, TRBD2. CDR1 is LNHDA, CDR2 SQIVND, per germline (reference sequence). Counting both end residues, the CDR3 totals 17 amino acids.

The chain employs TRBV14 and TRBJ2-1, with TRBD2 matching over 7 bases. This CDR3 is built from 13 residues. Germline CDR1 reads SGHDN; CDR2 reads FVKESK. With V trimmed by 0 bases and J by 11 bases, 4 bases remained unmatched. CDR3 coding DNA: TGTGCCAGCAGCCAAGATTTTGGGACTAAGCAGTTCTTC. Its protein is CASSQDFGTKQFF.

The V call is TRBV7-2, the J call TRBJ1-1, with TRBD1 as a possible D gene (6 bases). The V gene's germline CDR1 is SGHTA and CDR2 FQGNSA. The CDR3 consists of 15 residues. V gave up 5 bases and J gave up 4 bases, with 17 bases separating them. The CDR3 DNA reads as TGTGCCAGCAGCATAAACACAGGGTGGGGCACTGAAGCTTTCTTT. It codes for CASSINTGWGTEAFF. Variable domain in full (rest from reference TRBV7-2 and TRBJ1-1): GAGVSQSPSNKVTEKGKDVELRCDPISGHTALYWYRQSLGQGLEFLIYFQGNSAPDKSGLPSDRFSAERTGGSVSTLTIQRTQQEDSAVYLCASSINTGWGTEAFFGQGTRLTVV.

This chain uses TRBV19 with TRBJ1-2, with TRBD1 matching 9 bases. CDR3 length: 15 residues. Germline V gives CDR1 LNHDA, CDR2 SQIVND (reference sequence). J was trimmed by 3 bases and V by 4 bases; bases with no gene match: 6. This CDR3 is CASSTGQGLYYGYTF. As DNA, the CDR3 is TGTGCCAGTAGTACGGGACAGGGTTTATACTATGGCTACACCTTC.

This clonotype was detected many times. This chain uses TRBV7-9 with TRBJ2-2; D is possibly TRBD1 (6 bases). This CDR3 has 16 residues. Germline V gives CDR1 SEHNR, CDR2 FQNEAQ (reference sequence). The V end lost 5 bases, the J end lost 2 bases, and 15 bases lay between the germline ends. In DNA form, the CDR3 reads TGTGCCAGCAGCGGTCGGTGGACAGTCAACACCGGGGAGCTGTTTTTT. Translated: CASSGRWTVNTGELFF.

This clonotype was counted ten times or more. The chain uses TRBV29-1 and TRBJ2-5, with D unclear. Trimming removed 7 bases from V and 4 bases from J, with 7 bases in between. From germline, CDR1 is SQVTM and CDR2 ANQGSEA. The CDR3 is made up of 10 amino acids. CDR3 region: CSAAIETQYF. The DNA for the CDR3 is TGCAGCGCGGCAATAGAGACCCAGTACTTC.

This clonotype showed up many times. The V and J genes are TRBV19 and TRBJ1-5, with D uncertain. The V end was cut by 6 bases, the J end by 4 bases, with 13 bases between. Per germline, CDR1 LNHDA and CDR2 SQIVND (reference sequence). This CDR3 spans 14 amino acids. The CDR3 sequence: CASSTGNRNQPQHF. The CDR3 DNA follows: TGTGCCAGTAGCACGGGGAACAGAAATCAGCCCCAGCATTTT.

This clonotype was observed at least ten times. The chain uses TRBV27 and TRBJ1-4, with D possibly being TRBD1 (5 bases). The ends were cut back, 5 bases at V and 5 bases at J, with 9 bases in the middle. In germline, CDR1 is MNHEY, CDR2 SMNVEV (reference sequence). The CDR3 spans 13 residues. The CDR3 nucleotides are TGTGCCAGCAGTCCCGGGACGAATGAAAAACTGTTTTTT. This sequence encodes CASSPGTNEKLFF.